This is a list of T cell receptor beta chains from one sample in a study of blood T cells in healthy people across ages. TCRdb itself ran the 5' RACE reads through MiXCR, one entry per CDR3 protein. The repertoire holds some 890,000 distinct CDR3 sequences, with around 29% as singletons. These data were likewise used in another study, on T cells of mothers and their children.

Sequenced sample: blood. Source of these receptors: a woman aged 35 to 49 in good health. The CDR3 runs from the conserved cysteine through the conserved F or W. D genes are given only for firm matches. Clone size is stated in some rows and not others, as once, few, many or a class when expanded.

j_call v_call d_call clone_size cdr3_nt cdr3_aa
TRBJ1-6 TRBV20-1 TRBD1 - TGCAGTGCTAGAGTTAGAGACAGGGGGCTTAATTCACCCCTCCACTTT CSARVRDRGLNSPLHF
TRBJ2-1 TRBV24-1 TRBD2 - TGTGCCACCAGTGCAGCGGGAGGGGTTTGGAATGAGCAGTTCTTC CATSAAGGVWNEQFF
TRBJ1-4 TRBV27 TRBD1 - TGTGCCAGCAGACCACAGGGGGGAAATGAAAAACGGTTTTTT CASRPQGGNEKRFF
TRBJ2-7 TRBV5-1 - many TGCGCCAGCAGCTTGGCCGAGAGGGGACGGGAAGAGCAGTACTTC CASSLAERGREEQYF
TRBJ1-2 TRBV7-8 TRBD1 - TGTGCCAGCAGCCAAGCGGCCAGGGGGCTAAGGAACTATGGCTACACCTTC CASSQAARGLRNYGYTF
TRBJ1-2 TRBV5-6 TRBD1 - TGTGCCAGCAGCCCAGGACAGGGGGCGTGGGGCCACACCTTC CASSPGQGAWGHTF
TRBJ2-1 TRBV24-1 TRBD1 - TGTGCCACCAGTGATTTGCCAAAGACAGGGCTCAATGAGCAGTTCTTC CATSDLPKTGLNEQFF
TRBJ2-7 TRBV5-5 TRBD1 many TGTGCCAGCAGCCCTCACCGGACAGGGAAGATTTCCGACGAGCAGTACTTC CASSPHRTGKISDEQYF
TRBJ2-5 TRBV7-6 TRBD2 - TGTGCCAGCAGCTTAGCGCTTTCTAGCGGGGGGGCCTCAGAGACCCAGTACTTC CASSLALSSGGASETQYF
TRBJ1-3 TRBV14 - - TGTGCCAATGCTTATCTAGGCCCTGGAAACACCGTATATTTT CANAYLGPGNTVYF
TRBJ2-1 TRBV28 - - TGTGCCAGCATGTTCCCGGGGCGCAATGAGCAGTTCTTC CASMFPGRNEQFF
TRBJ1-4 TRBV27 - once TGTGCCAGTAGTCACTACCAGGGAACTAGTGAAAAACTGTTTTTT CASSHYQGTSEKLFF
TRBJ1-1 TRBV20-1 - many TGCAGTGCTAGAGATCCCTTGAACACTGAAGCTTTCTTT CSARDPLNTEAFF
TRBJ2-1 TRBV7-2 TRBD1 - TGTACCAGCAGCCCGGACCGGGACAGGGTGGTCAATGAGCAGTTCTTC CTSSPDRDRVVNEQFF
TRBJ2-1 TRBV7-9 TRBD1 - TGTGCCAGCAGCCCGCGGGACAGGTCCTACAATGAGCAGTTCTTC CASSPRDRSYNEQFF
TRBJ1-1 TRBV20-1 - - TGCAGTGCTAGTGCAACCGCTGCGCTCCTGGTGAGAGCTTTCTTT CSASATAALLVRAFF
TRBJ2-1 TRBV12-3/TRBV12-4 TRBD2 - TGTGCCAGCAGTCCCACGACTAGCGGGGGGACCGAGCAGTTCTTC CASSPTTSGGTEQFF
TRBJ1-4 TRBV21-1 - - TGTGCCAGCAGCCGGGGGAACAGGGGTGCCACTAATGAAAAACTGTTTTTT CASSRGNRGATNEKLFF
TRBJ1-6 TRBV7-9 - few TGTGCCAGCAGCTTGTCCGGGGGCACGATTGATTCACCCCTCCACTTT CASSLSGGTIDSPLHF
TRBJ2-3 TRBV7-2 - - TGTGCCAGCAGCCCCCTAGTTCGGGATACGCAGTATTTT CASSPLVRDTQYF
TRBJ1-2 TRBV20-1 - few TGCAGTGCTAGACCCCGGCCGGGATCGAACTATGGCTACACCTTC CSARPRPGSNYGYTF
TRBJ2-2 TRBV3-1 TRBD1 - TGTGCCAGCAGCCGACAGGGGACCCACACCGGGGAGCTGTTTTTT CASSRQGTHTGELFF
TRBJ2-3 TRBV5-1 TRBD2 - TGCGCCAGCAGCGCGCTAGCGGGGGCTAGCACAGATACGCAGTATTTT CASSALAGASTDTQYF
TRBJ1-2 TRBV6-4 - few TGTGCCAGCAGTGATCAAGCAGGGTGCGGCTACACCTTC CASSDQAGCGYTF
TRBJ2-5 TRBV5-1 - - TGCGCCAGCAGCTTCGGGGGGCTACTCTACAATGAGCAGTACTTC CASSFGGLLYNEQYF
TRBJ2-7 TRBV6-2/TRBV6-3 TRBD1 many TGTGCCAGCAGCCATGGACAGGAGTACGAGCAGTACTTC CASSHGQEYEQYF
TRBJ2-5 TRBV4-1 - - TGCGCCAGCAGCCGCCCGGGAACAGGCGACCGAGAGACCCAGTACTTC CASSRPGTGDRETQYF
TRBJ2-7 TRBV27 - - TGTGCCAGCACCGTCTTTGGCTCCTACAATGAGCAGTACTTC CASTVFGSYNEQYF
TRBJ2-3 TRBV7-8 TRBD1 - TGTGCCAGCAGCCCACCGGGACAGGGGACGAATACGCAGTATTTT CASSPPGQGTNTQYF
TRBJ2-5 TRBV28 TRBD2 many TGTGCCAGCGGCCTAGCGGGGGGGCCAGGGACCCAGTACTTC CASGLAGGPGTQYF
TRBJ1-3 TRBV5-1 TRBD1 many TGCGCCAGCAGCTTGGATGACAGGGGATCTGGAAACACCATATATTTT CASSLDDRGSGNTIYF
TRBJ1-2 TRBV5-5 - - TGTGCCAGCAGCTTGGTGGGGGAAGGCTACACCTTC CASSLVGEGYTF
TRBJ2-3 TRBV6-2/TRBV6-3 TRBD2 - TGTGCCAGCGCATCGGCTAGCGGGGCAGATACGCAGTATTTT CASASASGADTQYF
TRBJ2-1 TRBV29-1 TRBD1 - TGCAGCGTTGAAGACTTCGAGGACAGGGGTACCTACAATGAGCAGTTCTTC CSVEDFEDRGTYNEQFF
TRBJ2-1 TRBV20-1 TRBD2 - TGCACCTTACTAGCGGGGAATAGCAATGAGCAGTTCTTC CTLLAGNSNEQFF
TRBJ2-6 TRBV6-1 TRBD1 - TGTGCCAGCAGTGAACGACAGGGGGCTAGGTCTGGGGCCAACGTCCTGACTTTC CASSERQGARSGANVLTF
TRBJ1-1 TRBV12-3/TRBV12-4 - - TGTGCCAGCAAGGGGGGCGCGTGGAACACTGAAGCTTTCTTT CASKGGAWNTEAFF
TRBJ2-7 TRBV4-3 TRBD1 many TGCGCCAGCAGCCAAGATAGAGCAGGGGGCTGGGAGCAGTACTTC CASSQDRAGGWEQYF
TRBJ1-5 TRBV6-1 - - TGTGCCAGCAGTGAACCTACAGACGGATATAGCAATCAGCCCCAGCATTTT CASSEPTDGYSNQPQHF
TRBJ1-1 TRBV20-1 - - TGCAGTGCTAGAGATCTGGCCAGGACGAACACTGAAGCTTTCTTT CSARDLARTNTEAFF
TRBJ2-7 TRBV5-5 - many TGTGCCAGCAGCTTGGGTCCGGCGTCCTACGAGCAGTACTTC CASSLGPASYEQYF
TRBJ1-4 TRBV20-1 - - TGCAGTGCTAGAGAGGGGGGGGCAACTAATGAAAAACTGTTTTTT CSAREGGATNEKLFF
TRBJ2-7 TRBV10-3 - - TGTGCCATCAGTAATTTGGACACAAGCTCCTACGAGCAGTACTTC CAISNLDTSSYEQYF
TRBJ1-3 TRBV6-6 - - TGTGCCAGCTTTCAGGGAAACACCATATATTTT CASFQGNTIYF
TRBJ2-1 TRBV28 TRBD1 - TGTACCAGCACTTCCGGGACAGGCTCCTACAATGAGCAGTTCTTC CTSTSGTGSYNEQFF
TRBJ1-1 TRBV6-2/TRBV6-3 - - TGTGCCAGCTCCCACAGGGAAACTGAAGCTTTCTTT CASSHRETEAFF
TRBJ1-6 TRBV7-6 - - TGTGCCAGCAGCTTAGCGGGAGGGGACTATAATTCACCCCTCCACTTT CASSLAGGDYNSPLHF
TRBJ1-2 TRBV4-1 - - TGCGCCAGCAGACTAGACAGAGGAGCCCTCTATGGCTACACCTTC CASRLDRGALYGYTF
TRBJ2-3 TRBV7-3 TRBD2 few TGTGCCAGCAGCCCCATGGGGACTAATCCGGGAGATACGCAGTATTTT CASSPMGTNPGDTQYF
TRBJ2-5 TRBV7-9 TRBD1 many TGTGCCAGCAGCCCGACAGGGGCTAGAGAGACCCAGTACTTC CASSPTGARETQYF
TRBJ1-2 TRBV7-9 TRBD1 few TGTGCCAGCAGCTCATCGGGACAGGGGGCAGGCGGCTACACCTTC CASSSSGQGAGGYTF
TRBJ2-4 TRBV2 TRBD1 few TGTGCCAGCAGGGACAGGGGCGGTTACATTCAGTACTTC CASRDRGGYIQYF
TRBJ1-1 TRBV28 - - TGTGCCAGCAGTTTATGGGGGGCAACCACTGAAGCTTTCTTT CASSLWGATTEAFF
TRBJ2-1 TRBV4-1 TRBD2 many TGCGCCAGCAGCCAAGATCCTAGCGGGGGGGTTAGAAATGAGCAGTTCTTC CASSQDPSGGVRNEQFF